This T cell receptor beta chain is drawn from a study of T cell changes during pregnancy in multiple sclerosis. Clones were read by immunoSEQ multiplex PCR, and TCRdb kept only the in-frame ones, dropping some. The profile shows over 90,000 clones, 85% to 95% of them singletons. V dropped 6 bases and J dropped 0 bases, with 18 bases sitting between them. CDR1 is SNHLY, CDR2 FYNNEI, per germline. This CDR3 comprises 17 residues. The genes are TRBV2 and TRBJ1-3; D unclear. This TCR was recovered from a female donor with multiple sclerosis, enrolled in a pregnancy study. The material sequenced was peripheral blood, taken after pregnancy. The CDR3 spells CASRLPRIEYSGNTIYF. DNA of the CDR3: TGTGCCAGCAGACTACCCCGTATTGAATACTCTGGAAACACCATATATTTT.